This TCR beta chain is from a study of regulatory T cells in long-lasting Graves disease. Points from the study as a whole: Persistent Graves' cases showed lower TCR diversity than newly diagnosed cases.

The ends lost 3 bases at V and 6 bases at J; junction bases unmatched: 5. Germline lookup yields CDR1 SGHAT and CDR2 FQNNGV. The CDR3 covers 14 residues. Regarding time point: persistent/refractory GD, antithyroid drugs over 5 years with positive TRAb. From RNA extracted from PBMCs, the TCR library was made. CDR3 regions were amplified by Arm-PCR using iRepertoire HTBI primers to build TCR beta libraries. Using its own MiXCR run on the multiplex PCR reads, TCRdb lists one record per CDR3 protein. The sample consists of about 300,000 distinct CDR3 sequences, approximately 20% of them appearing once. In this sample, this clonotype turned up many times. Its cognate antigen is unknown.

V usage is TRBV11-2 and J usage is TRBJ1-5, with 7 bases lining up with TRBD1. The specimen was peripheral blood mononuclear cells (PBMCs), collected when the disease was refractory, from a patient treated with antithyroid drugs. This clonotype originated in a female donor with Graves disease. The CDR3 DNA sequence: TGTGCCAGCAGCTTCGACAGGGAGGGTCAGCCCCAGCATTTT. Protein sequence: CASSFDREGQPQHF.